Listed below are T cell receptor beta chains from one sample, sequenced in a study of blood T cell repertoires in COVID-19. The protocol was immunoSEQ multiplex PCR, while the TCRdb copy is restricted to in-frame clones and leaves out a portion. The data show some 400,000 clones, about nine tenths seen once. Sequenced sample: PBMCs or T cells enriched from blood (not recorded which). The origin of the receptors is a middle-aged woman who had been exposed to COVID-19. Both conserved end residues are part of each CDR3. The D gene is left open where the match is weak. Part of the rows lack a size; the others show once, few, many or a class for expanded clones.

>TRBD1|TRBV18|TRBJ2-3|-
TGTGCCAGCTTTGACAGGGCAAATACGCAGTATTTT
CASFDRANTQYF
>-|TRBV25-1|TRBJ2-5|once
TGTGCCAGCAGTGATAGGCGGTATAGGGAGACCCAGTACTTC
CASSDRRYRETQYF
>TRBD1|TRBV3-1/TRBV3-2|TRBJ2-2|-
TGTGCCAGCAGCCAAGATCCGCGGTCGACAGGGGGAGGGGAGCTGTTTTTT
CASSQDPRSTGGGELFF
>-|TRBV5-4|TRBJ1-2|-
TGTGCCAGCAGTTCGAGGGGGTCCTATGGCTACACCTTC
CASSSRGSYGYTF
>-|TRBV18|TRBJ2-3|-
TGTGCCAGCTCACCGCAGGGTGCTAGCACAGATACGCAGTATTTT
CASSPQGASTDTQYF
>-|TRBV11-2|TRBJ1-5|-
TGTGCCAGCAGCTTACTCGGTCAGCCCCAGCATTTT
CASSLLGQPQHF
>TRBD1|TRBV7-2|TRBJ1-2|-
TGTGCCAGCAGCCCCAACAGGGGACGAAACTATGGCTACACCTTC
CASSPNRGRNYGYTF
>-|TRBV25-1|TRBJ2-5|-
TGTGCCAGCAGTGACACTTCCAAAATACCCCAAGAGACCCAGTACTTC
CASSDTSKIPQETQYF
>-|TRBV29-1|TRBJ1-2|-
TGCAGCGGACGACTTGCGGGCGGCTACACCTTC
CSGRLAGGYTF
>-|TRBV7-2|TRBJ2-3|-
TGTGCCAGCAGCTTAGGCCACAGGGTAGATACGCAGTATTTT
CASSLGHRVDTQYF
>-|TRBV27|TRBJ1-1|once
TGTGCCAGCAGTCCGGGCCAGGGGAGCACTGAAGCTTTCTTT
CASSPGQGSTEAFF
>TRBD1|TRBV27|TRBJ1-1|-
TGTGCCAGCAGCCTGGGACAGGGGTTGAACACTGAAGCTTTCTTT
CASSLGQGLNTEAFF
>-|TRBV12-3/TRBV12-4|TRBJ1-1|-
TGTGCCAGCAGACCTGACAGCGGGGCTGAAGCTTTCTTT
CASRPDSGAEAFF
>-|TRBV24-1|TRBJ1-6|few
TGTGCCACCAGTGATGCTCGGGGAACAAATTCACCCCTCCACTTT
CATSDARGTNSPLHF
>TRBD1|TRBV3-1/TRBV3-2|TRBJ1-4|once
TGTGCCAGCAGCCAATCTGACAGGGGAAAGAAACTGTTTTTT
CASSQSDRGKKLFF
>TRBD1|TRBV19|TRBJ2-1|-
TGTGCCAGTAGTATAGGGGGGGACAGGGTAAATGAGCAGTTCTTC
CASSIGGDRVNEQFF
>TRBD1|TRBV5-4|TRBJ2-1|-
TGTGCCAGCAGCCGTGGGACAGCTAACAACAATGAGCAGTTCTTC
CASSRGTANNNEQFF
>-|TRBV7-2|TRBJ2-7|-
TGTGCCAGCAGCCTAAGGACATGGAGATACGAGCAGTACTTC
CASSLRTWRYEQYF
>-|TRBV10-3|TRBJ1-4|few
TGTGCCATCAGTCGAAGTGAGGAAAAACTGTTTTTT
CAISRSEEKLFF
>-|TRBV5-6|TRBJ1-2|-
TGTGCCAGCAGCTTGGTTGGGAGGGGCTACACCTTC
CASSLVGRGYTF
>TRBD1|TRBV18|TRBJ1-1|-
TGTGCCAGCTCATTACAAGGACAGGGGTCTGGAACTGAAGCTTTCTTT
CASSLQGQGSGTEAFF
>-|TRBV15|TRBJ2-1|-
TGTGCCACCAGCAGAGTTCAGGGCTCCTACAATGAGCAGTTCTTC
CATSRVQGSYNEQFF
>-|TRBV19|TRBJ1-2|-
TGTGCCAGTAGTATACGATCTAGTGGCTACACCTTC
CASSIRSSGYTF
>-|TRBV19|TRBJ1-4|-
TGTGCCAGTAGGAACAGGGAATGGAGTGAAAAACTGTTTTTT
CASRNREWSEKLFF
>TRBD1|TRBV7-8|TRBJ1-1|-
TGTGCCAGCAGCTTAGCGCGGGCAGGGGGCAACACTGAAGCTTTCTTT
CASSLARAGGNTEAFF
>-|TRBV21-1|TRBJ1-6|-
TGTGCCAGCAGCAAGTGGGCCAATTCACCCCTCCACTTT
CASSKWANSPLHF
>-|TRBV24-1|TRBJ1-1|-
TGTGCCACCAGTGGACGCAGGATAAGAACTTTCTTT
CATSGRRIRTFF
>TRBD1|TRBV18|TRBJ2-3|-
TGTGCCAGCTCACCAGAATCGTGGGACAGGCAGTATTTT
CASSPESWDRQYF
>-|TRBV30|TRBJ1-4|-
TGTGCCTTAGCTCAGGGGACACCGAATCAAAAACTGTTTTTT
CALAQGTPNQKLFF
>TRBD1|TRBV10-2|TRBJ1-5|-
TGCGCCACCCGACAGGGGAATCAGCCCCAGCATTTT
CATRQGNQPQHF
>TRBD1|TRBV5-8|TRBJ1-4|-
TGTGCCAGCAGCTTGAGGAACAGGGGAGGTGAAAAACTGTTTTTT
CASSLRNRGGEKLFF
>-|TRBV19|TRBJ1-5|-
TGTGCCAGTAGTATACGGGGGGCGACTCAGCCCCAGCATTTT
CASSIRGATQPQHF
>TRBD1|TRBV7-9|TRBJ1-3|-
TGTGCCAGCAGCTTAGAGGGGGCGCGAACCATATATTTT
CASSLEGARTIYF
>-|TRBV20-1|TRBJ1-2|-
TGCAGTGCTTCGCAGGCTGATGGCTACACCTTC
CSASQADGYTF
>-|TRBV4-3|TRBJ2-1|once
TGCGCCAGCAGTTACGATTTGGAGATAAATGAGCAGTTCTTC
CASSYDLEINEQFF
>TRBD1|TRBV19|TRBJ2-1|-
TGTGCCAGTAGTATAGGGGTCCGGGACAGGGTGGACAATGAGCAGTTCTTC
CASSIGVRDRVDNEQFF
>TRBD2|TRBV4-1|TRBJ2-3|-
TGCGCCAGCAGCCAAGCTAAGGCGGGAGGGAGCACAGATACGCAGTATTTT
CASSQAKAGGSTDTQYF
>TRBD1|TRBV7-6|TRBJ1-1|-
TGTGCCAGCAGCTTAAACAGGGGAGGCATGAACACTGAAGCTTTCTTT
CASSLNRGGMNTEAFF
>TRBD1|TRBV11-2|TRBJ1-4|-
TGTGCCAGCAGCTCCCTCAGGGGGCTAGGTGAAAAACTGTTTTTT
CASSSLRGLGEKLFF
>TRBD1|TRBV4-1|TRBJ1-3|-
TGCGCCAGCAGCCACCCCGGCCCAGGGGGAGGTCCTGGAAACACCATATATTTT
CASSHPGPGGGPGNTIYF
>-|TRBV30|TRBJ1-2|-
TGTGCCTGGAGAAGAACAGGGACCGGTGGCTACACCTTC
CAWRRTGTGGYTF
>TRBD2|TRBV5-5|TRBJ2-1|-
TGTGCCAGCAGCCCTAGGACTAGCGGAATTTACAATGAGCAGTTCTTC
CASSPRTSGIYNEQFF
>TRBD1|TRBV3-1/TRBV3-2|TRBJ2-5|-
TGTGCCAGCAGCCTAAGAGGGACAGTACAAGAGACCCAGTACTTC
CASSLRGTVQETQYF
>TRBD2|TRBV2|TRBJ2-1|-
TGTGCCAGCAGGTTAGCGGGGGGGAATGAGCAGTTCTTC
CASRLAGGNEQFF
>TRBD1|TRBV7-9|TRBJ1-2|-
TGTGCCAGCAGCTTAGCGGCAGGGGGCGCAGGATATGGCTACACCTTC
CASSLAAGGAGYGYTF
>-|TRBV6-5|TRBJ1-1|-
TGTGCCAGCAGTTACTTAGTGAACACTGAAGCTTTCTTT
CASSYLVNTEAFF
>TRBD2|TRBV5-1|TRBJ2-1|-
TGCGCCAGCAGCCTATCCGGGATTAGCGGGCTTAATGAGCAGTTCTTC
CASSLSGISGLNEQFF
>-|TRBV19|TRBJ1-3|-
TGTGCCAGTAGGACAGACCGTGGAAACACCATATATTTT
CASRTDRGNTIYF
>-|TRBV7-8|TRBJ2-7|-
TGTGCCAGCAGCTTATGGGGCCAGGGGAGAGTCGAGCAGTACTTC
CASSLWGQGRVEQYF
>-|TRBV2|TRBJ2-2|-
TGTGCCACCAGAAGGGAGGACACCGGGGAGCTGTTTTTT
CATRREDTGELFF
>TRBD1|TRBV30|TRBJ1-1|-
TGTGCCTGGAGTGTCCGGGACAGAGTCACTGAAGCTTTCTTT
CAWSVRDRVTEAFF
>-|TRBV7-9|TRBJ2-7|-
TGTGCCAGCAGCTCGCCCGCCAGGGGGGAGTCCTACGAGCAGTACTTC
CASSSPARGESYEQYF
>TRBD1|TRBV15|TRBJ2-5|-
TGTGCCACCAGGATACAGGGGGCGAGGGAGACCCAGTACTTC
CATRIQGARETQYF